Below, 29 T cell receptor beta chains from the same sample are listed, as sequenced in a study of CD8+ T cells in alopecia areata. RNA was extracted and reverse transcribed into cDNA as the sequencing template. This table comes from immunoSEQ multiplex PCR, and its TCRdb copy is limited to in-frame clones, with some not included. The sample lists 200,000 to 250,000 clones, more than 45% seen once, with more than 1.5% in the top ten. Documented treatment: oral pan-JAK inhibitor, 5-10 mg twice daily. This specimen consisted of CD4+ T cells sorted from blood, obtained at week 4, from a patient treated with tofacitinib. Receptor source: a human donor with alopecia areata.

This clone was counted between two and nine times. The chain links TRBV19 to TRBJ1-5; D uncertain. V was cut by 6 bases and J by 3 bases, with 9 bases left in between. CDR3 size: 13 residues. Germline-derived CDR1 and CDR2 are LNHDA and SQIVND (reference sequence). CDR3 residues: CASRGPANQPQHF. Here the CDR3 DNA reads TGTGCCAGTAGAGGACCAGCCAATCAGCCCCAGCATTTT.

This clone occurred a few times. The rearrangement links TRBV7-2 to TRBJ1-5; the D is unclear. Looked up from germline, CDR1 is SGHTA and CDR2 is FQGNSA. This CDR3 region has 13 residues. Trimming left V 1 base short and J 7 bases short, with 8 bases between. CDR3 in DNA: TGTGCCAGCAGCTTAGGGGTGGGGCAGCCCCAGCATTTT. Protein sequence: CASSLGVGQPQHF. The variable domain in full, with the rest retrieved from reference TRBV7-2 and TRBJ1-5, is GAGVSQSPSNKVTEKGKDVELRCDPISGHTALYWYRQSLGQGLEFLIYFQGNSAPDKSGLPSDRFSAERTGGSVSTLTIQRTQQEDSAVYLCASSLGVGQPQHFGDGTRLSIL.

This clone showed up just a few times. The chain couples TRBV29-1 to TRBJ2-1, with 9 nucleotides matching TRBD1. This CDR3 is 15 amino acids long. CDR1 is SQVTM, CDR2 ANQGSEA, per germline. After removal of 7 bases from V and 10 bases from J, the junction contained 17 bases not matched to a gene. CDR3 sequence (DNA): TGCAGCGCTGAGCCTCCGGGACAGGGTTCAAGCGAGCAGTTCTTC. Translation gives CSAEPPGQGSSEQFF.

This clone came up a few times. The CDR3 sequence is CASSLVGTGGTEAFF. The CDR3 DNA follows: TGTGCCAGCAGCTTAGTCGGGACAGGCGGCACTGAAGCTTTCTTT. The rearrangement joins TRBV5-6 to TRBJ1-1; 8 bases fit TRBD1. CDR1 is SGHDT and CDR2 is YYEEEE in the germline V gene. The CDR3 totals 15 residues. Trimming cost V 2 bases and J 4 bases; bases outside gene matches: 7.

The sample holds a few counts of this clone. The chain has TRBV7-8 and TRBJ1-5; D gene unclear. V lost 0 bases to trimming and J lost 1 base, with 4 bases between them. CDR3 length equals 14 residues. Germline V gene lookup returns CDR1 SGHVS and CDR2 FQNEAQ. In nucleotides, the CDR3 is TGTGCCAGCAGCTTAGCAGGCAGCAATCAGCCCCAGCATTTT. It specifies CASSLAGSNQPQHF.

In this sample, this clone turned up a few times. This chain connects TRBV7-2 to TRBJ2-3; D is perhaps TRBD2 (6 bases). Germline lookup yields CDR1 SGHTA and CDR2 FQGNSA. Trimming removed 7 bases at V and 8 bases at J, with 19 bases between. This CDR3 is built from 14 residues. CDR3 in DNA: TGTGCCAGCACCAAAAGTTCCGTGGGAGGTACGCAGTATTTT. Amino acids: CASTKSSVGGTQYF.

The chain employs TRBV15 and TRBJ2-5; 10 nucleotides agree with TRBD1. CDR1 is LNHNV and CDR2 is YYDKDF in the germline V gene (reference sequence). The CDR3 extends over 14 amino acids. The J segment lost 5 bases and the V segment lost 3 bases, leaving 3 bases of the junction unmatched. The CDR3 nucleotides read TGTGCCACCAGCAGGACGGGACAGGGGGAGACCCAGTACTTC. It translates to CATSRTGQGETQYF.

The chain employs TRBV15 and TRBJ2-3; a possible D gene is TRBD2 (6 bases). V lost 7 bases, J lost 2 bases, and 10 bases lay in between. Germline-derived CDR1 and CDR2 are LNHNV and YYDKDF (reference sequence). This CDR3 region has 13 residues. The CDR3 here is CATTEGYTDTQYF. CDR3 coding DNA: TGTGCCACCACGGAGGGGTACACAGATACGCAGTATTTT. Using reference TRBV15 and TRBJ2-3 for the parts outside the CDR3, the full variable domain is DAMVIQNPRYQVTQFGKPVTLSCSQTLNHNVMYWYQQKSSQAPKLLFHYYDKDFNNEADTPDNFQSRRPNTSFCFLDIRSPGLGDTAMYLCATTEGYTDTQYFGPGTRLTVL.

The CDR3 loop reads CASTTGTGSYGYTF. The CDR3 region has the DNA TGTGCCAGTACCACCGGGACAGGTAGCTATGGCTACACCTTC. The J gene is TRBJ1-2, the V gene TRBV27; the match to TRBD1 covers 8 bases. Losses at the gene ends were 9 bases for V and 4 bases for J; bases not matched to a gene: 10. The V gene's germline CDR1 is MNHEY and CDR2 SMNVEV (reference sequence). There are 14 residues in the CDR3.

The gene calls are TRBV5-1 and TRBJ2-7; D might be TRBD2 (5 bases). Between the trimmed V and J ends, which lost 4 bases and 7 bases, there was a span of 15 bases. CDR3 length: 13 residues. In germline, CDR1 is SGHRS, CDR2 YFSETQ. CDR3 bases: TGCGCCAGCAGCGCGGACTCCATTTGGGAGCAGTACTTC. It codes for CASSADSIWEQYF.

DNA for the CDR3: TGTGCCAGCAGTGCTGACGGACATGCGAGCACTGAAGCTTTCTTT. Translation gives CASSADGHASTEAFF. This rearrangement joins TRBV25-1 to TRBJ1-1, with a weak D call TRBD1 (5 bases). The CDR3 runs 15 residues. Deletions cut 4 bases from V and 4 bases from J, with 16 bases between. Germline assignment: CDR1 MGHDK and CDR2 SYGVNS.

This clone was seen more than once but under ten times. The chain joins TRBV5-6 to TRBJ1-2; 7 bases line up with TRBD1. The length of the CDR3 is 14 residues. J lost 8 bases, V lost 0 bases, and 7 bases had no gene match. CDR1 and CDR2 (germline): SGHDT, YYEEEE. CDR3 bases: TGTGCCAGCAGCTTGGGCAGGGGGAAGTCCGGCTACACCTTC. It encodes CASSLGRGKSGYTF.

The chain is built from TRBV4-3 and TRBJ2-3, with D possibly TRBD1 on 5 matching bases. V was shortened by 1 base and J by 0 bases, with 11 bases between the two germline ends. The CDR3 consists of 16 residues. The germline V gene has CDR1 LGHNA and CDR2 YSLEER. CDR3 residues: CASSQGLGVSTDTQYF. CDR3 DNA: TGCGCCAGCAGCCAAGGGCTAGGGGTTAGCACAGATACGCAGTATTTT.

J is TRBJ1-2 and V is TRBV7-2, with D unclear. This CDR3 contains 16 residues. Trimming removed 5 bases from V and 2 bases from J, with 18 bases in between. The germline V gene has CDR1 SGHTA and CDR2 FQGNSA. DNA of the CDR3: TGTGCCAGCAGCCCAGGTTCGAGGGTGGCCAACTATGGCTACACCTTC. Amino acid sequence: CASSPGSRVANYGYTF.

This clone was seen a handful of times. The chain combines TRBV19 with TRBJ1-6; 8 bases map to TRBD1. CDR1 LNHDA and CDR2 SQIVND come from the germline V gene (reference sequence). This CDR3 region has 15 residues. J lost 7 bases, V lost 5 bases, and 7 bases had no gene match. In nucleotides, the CDR3 is TGTGCCAGTAGTCCCGGCGGGACAGGCAATTCACCCCTCCACTTT. It translates to CASSPGGTGNSPLHF.

This clone was seen a few times. The chain couples TRBV7-3 to TRBJ1-1; TRBD1 matches 7 bases. Trimming at V came to 2 bases and at J to 4 bases, leaving 7 bases not matched to a gene. The CDR3 extends over 15 amino acids. CDR1 and CDR2 from the germline V gene are SGHTA and FQGTGA. CDR3 protein: CASSLRGGGVTEAFF. DNA of the CDR3: TGTGCCAGCAGCTTACGGGGAGGGGGCGTCACTGAAGCTTTCTTT.

The chain combines TRBV7-6 with TRBJ2-1, with TRBD2 matching over 10 bases. V shed 6 bases and J 9 bases; nucleotides not matched to a gene: 5. The length of the CDR3 is 13 residues. The germline V gene encodes CDR1 SGHVS and CDR2 FNYEAQ. CDR3 region: CASRSGLASEQFF. The CDR3 DNA is TGTGCCAGCAGGTCGGGACTAGCGAGTGAGCAGTTCTTC.

This clone was observed a handful of times. The chain recombines TRBV7-9 with TRBJ2-7, with 7 bases matching TRBD1. The V gene's germline CDR1 is SEHNR and CDR2 FQNEAQ (reference sequence). The length of the CDR3 is 16 residues. V shed 5 bases and J 0 bases; nucleotides not matched to a gene: 10. The CDR3: CASSHHTDRSSYEQYF. The CDR3, as DNA: TGTGCCAGCAGCCATCATACGGACAGGAGCTCCTACGAGCAGTACTTC.

The chain carries TRBV2 and TRBJ2-1, with D possibly TRBD1 on 6 matching bases. Between the trimmed V and J ends, which lost 6 bases and 7 bases, there was a span of 19 bases. Germline V gene data show CDR1 as SNHLY and CDR2 as FYNNEI. The CDR3 is made up of 15 amino acids. CDR3 amino acids: CASSAQGIAGNEQFF. The CDR3, as DNA: TGTGCCAGCAGCGCACAGGGAATTGCTGGAAATGAGCAGTTCTTC.

The table lists this clone with a count of one. J is TRBJ1-2 and V is TRBV30; 11 nucleotides align to TRBD1. After removal of 0 bases from V and 10 bases from J, the junction contained 7 bases not matched to a gene. Germline CDR1 reads GTSNPN; CDR2 reads SVGIG (reference sequence). CDR3 length: 14 residues. CDR3 protein: CAWSVLGQGASYTF. In DNA form, the CDR3 reads TGTGCCTGGAGTGTTCTTGGACAGGGGGCTTCCTACACCTTC.

The CDR3 is CASSPRTGNSPLHF. The CDR3 DNA reads TGTGCCAGCAGCCCAAGGACCGGGAATTCACCCCTCCACTTT. This rearrangement joins TRBV11-1 to TRBJ1-6; no reliable D call. Germline CDR1 SGHAT, CDR2 FQDESV (reference sequence). Trimming shortened V by 5 bases and J by 7 bases, and 12 bases separated the two germline ends. The CDR3 is made up of 14 amino acids.

The rearrangement joins TRBV5-1 to TRBJ1-6; 8 bases fit TRBD1. The CDR3 has 16 amino acids. Germline V CDR1 and CDR2: SGHRS, YFSETQ. Trimming removed 0 bases from V and 6 bases from J; junction bases left unmatched: 5. CDR3 bases: TGCGCCAGCAGCTTGGATGGTACAGGGGGTAATTCACCCCTCCACTTT. It encodes CASSLDGTGGNSPLHF.

This clone was counted many times. The chain is built from TRBV4-1 and TRBJ1-2; no reliable D call. With 0 bases removed from V and 1 base from J, the gap between germline ends came to 3 bases. CDR1 is MGHRA and CDR2 is YSYEKL in the germline V gene. The CDR3 runs 13 residues. DNA for the CDR3: TGCGCCAGCAGCCAAGACGGTAACTATGGCTACACCTTC. This gives the protein CASSQDGNYGYTF.

The chain uses TRBV6-5 and TRBJ2-3, with 8 bases matching TRBD2. The CDR3 has 13 amino acids. Per the germline V gene, CDR1 is MNHEY and CDR2 is SVGAGI. V lost 7 bases, J lost 3 bases, and 3 bases stayed unmatched. CDR3 DNA: TGTGCCAGCAACGCGGGGGGTACAGATACGCAGTATTTT. It specifies CASNAGGTDTQYF.

The chain couples TRBV7-2 to TRBJ2-7; no reliable D call. The length of the CDR3 is 12 residues. The V gene's germline CDR1 is SGHTA and CDR2 FQGNSA. Trimming took 1 base from V and 7 from J, leaving 8 bases between them. The CDR3 reads CASSLGEAEQYF. DNA for the CDR3: TGTGCCAGCAGCTTAGGAGAGGCTGAGCAGTACTTC.

V usage is TRBV2 and J usage is TRBJ1-2; tentatively, D is TRBD1 (6 bases). The length of the CDR3 is 13 residues. V lost 7 bases and J lost 8, with 17 bases in between. Germline V gene data show CDR1 as SNHLY and CDR2 as FYNNEI. The CDR3: CASTSGQRRGYTF. Here the CDR3 DNA reads TGTGCCAGCACCTCAGGACAGAGGCGCGGCTACACCTTC.

The chain recombines TRBV7-9 with TRBJ1-2; D is unresolved. V was cut by 3 bases and J by 6 bases, with 14 bases left in between. This CDR3 has 14 residues. In germline, CDR1 is SEHNR, CDR2 FQNEAQ (reference sequence). CDR3 loop: CASSFGVTVHGYTF. CDR3 in DNA: TGTGCCAGCAGCTTCGGGGTCACCGTTCATGGCTACACCTTC.

This chain links TRBV5-1 with TRBJ1-2, with 7 bases lining up with TRBD1. V trimming: 0 bases; J trimming: 4 bases; junction bases outside the gene matches: 9. Germline V gene sequence: CDR1 SGHRS, CDR2 YFSETQ. The CDR3 covers 16 residues. The CDR3 region has the DNA TGCGCCAGCAGCTTGGGTTACGGGACAGTCACCTATGGCTACACCTTC. It is translated as CASSLGYGTVTYGYTF.

This clone was detected many times. V and J are TRBV5-1 and TRBJ2-3; D is perhaps TRBD2 (6 bases). V shed 7 bases and J shed 2 bases, with 17 bases lying between them. Germline V gene data show CDR1 as SGHRS and CDR2 as YFSETQ. The CDR3 sequence is 15 residues long. The CDR3 region is CASSSGGANTDTQYF. Written as DNA, the CDR3 is TGCGCCAGCTCATCTGGCGGGGCAAACACAGATACGCAGTATTTT.